Below, 23 T cell receptor beta chains from the same sample are listed, as sequenced in a study of T-cell memory formation after mild COVID-19. TCRdb fed the 5' RACE reads into MiXCR, producing one record per CDR3 protein. Of some 600,000 distinct CDR3 sequences listed, around a sixth are singletons. The sample was PBMCs or a T cell subset sorted from them (not recorded which). Receptors originate from an adult woman who had mild COVID-19 (a few samples of this study predate the infection). Cell type and time point are not known.

The chain has TRBV11-2 and TRBJ1-6; D possibly corresponds to TRBD1 (6 bases). V gave up 6 bases and J gave up 2 bases, with 14 bases separating them. Germline V gene data show CDR1 as SGHAT and CDR2 as FQNNGV. CDR3 length: 16 residues. The CDR3 spells CASSYGQPTYNSPLHF. CDR3 in DNA: TGTGCCAGCAGTTATGGACAGCCGACCTATAATTCACCCCTCCACTTT.

This clonotype turned up a few times. The chain combines TRBV21-1 with TRBJ2-1; the tabulated D call, TRBD2, remains unverified against the DNA. TRBV21-1 is noted as a pseudogene. This CDR3 region has 17 residues. This chain's CDR3 is CASSKGRTSGPYNEQFF. CDR3 bases: TGTGCCAGCAGCAAGGGCAGGACTAGCGGGCCGTACAATGAGCAGTTCTTC.

The chain combines TRBV20-1 with TRBJ2-1, with TRBD2 matching 11 bases. This CDR3 region has 16 residues. The germline gives CDR1 DFQATT, CDR2 SNEGSKA (reference sequence). V dropped 4 bases and J dropped 8; count of bases not matched to a gene: 13. CDR3 in amino acids: CSATVPSGRPWDEQFF. The DNA for the CDR3 is TGCAGTGCTACCGTTCCTAGCGGGAGGCCCTGGGATGAGCAGTTCTTC.

V is TRBV5-1 and J is TRBJ2-7; D uncertain. The V and J ends lost 1 base and 9 bases respectively, with 8 bases between them. The CDR3 covers 11 residues. Germline V gives CDR1 SGHRS, CDR2 YFSETQ. CDR3 amino acids: CASSLKRGQYF. The CDR3 DNA follows: TGCGCCAGCAGCTTGAAAAGAGGGCAGTACTTC.

The V call is TRBV27, the J call TRBJ2-7; a weak D match, TRBD1 (6 bases). With 4 bases removed from V and 3 bases from J, the gap between germline ends came to 22 bases. The CDR3 sequence is 17 residues long. Germline loops: CDR1 MNHEY, CDR2 SMNVEV (reference sequence). In DNA form, the CDR3 reads TGTGCCAGCAGTTCGGGACACCCCATTCAGACCGGCTACGAGCAGTACTTC. It codes for CASSSGHPIQTGYEQYF.

This clonotype has a count of ten or more. The J gene is TRBJ2-7, the V gene TRBV20-1, with D perhaps TRBD1 (5 bases). Per germline, CDR1 DFQATT and CDR2 SNEGSKA (reference sequence). The CDR3 contains 13 residues. Trimming stripped 4 bases from V and 4 bases from J, with 14 bases between. The CDR3 coding sequence is TGCAGTGCTAACCAGGGCTCAAGGTACGAGCAGTACTTC. It is translated as CSANQGSRYEQYF.

This clonotype was counted between two and nine times. The V and J genes are TRBV4-3 and TRBJ2-1; the D is unclear. This CDR3 spans 13 amino acids. From germline, CDR1 is LGHNA and CDR2 YSLEER. V lost 3 bases to trimming and J lost 9 bases, with 12 bases between them. The CDR3 DNA follows: TGCGCCAGCAGCCATGACGCAAGTGGTGAGCAGTTCTTC. Amino acid sequence: CASSHDASGEQFF.

This chain uses TRBV6-5 with TRBJ2-1; D perhaps matches TRBD2 (6 bases). The CDR3 is 14 residues long. V lost 5 bases to trimming and J lost 11 bases, with 19 bases between them. Germline CDR1 is MNHEY and CDR2 is SVGAGI. The CDR3: CASSPRGREAKQFF. The CDR3 region has the DNA TGTGCCAGCAGTCCGCGGGGACGAGAAGCAAAGCAGTTCTTC.

This clonotype was counted ten times or more. CDR3 sequence: CASSSLAPPSYNEQFF. The CDR3 nucleotides are TGTGCCAGCAGCTCTTTAGCGCCTCCCTCCTACAATGAGCAGTTCTTC. The chain is built from TRBV7-9 and TRBJ2-1, with TRBD2 as a possible D gene (5 bases). The V end was cut by 4 bases, the J end by 0 bases, with 13 bases between. Germline V gene data show CDR1 as SEHNR and CDR2 as FQNEAQ (reference sequence). The CDR3 length is 16 residues.

The table lists this clonotype with a few counts. The chain carries TRBV15 and TRBJ2-7; perhaps TRBD1 as D (5 bases). V shed 6 bases and J shed 6 bases, with 18 bases lying between them. The CDR3 sequence is 14 residues long. CDR1 is LNHNV and CDR2 is YYDKDF in the germline V gene (reference sequence). The CDR3 DNA is TGTGCCACCAGTAGCCTCAAGTCAGGGTTCGAGCAGTACTTC. Encoded protein: CATSSLKSGFEQYF. Complete variable domain (other parts from reference TRBV15 and TRBJ2-7): DAMVIQNPRYQVTQFGKPVTLSCSQTLNHNVMYWYQQKSSQAPKLLFHYYDKDFNNEADTPDNFQSRRPNTSFCFLDIRSPGLGDTAMYLCATSSLKSGFEQYFGPGTRLTVT.

This clonotype was seen ten or more times. DNA of the CDR3: TGCGCCAGCAGCTTGGGGACAAACAATCAGCCCCAGCATTTT. Protein sequence: CASSLGTNNQPQHF. The J gene is TRBJ1-5, the V gene TRBV5-1; perhaps TRBD1 as D (5 bases). The germline V and J ends were trimmed by 0 bases and 3 bases, with 7 bases remaining between them. The CDR3 is made up of 14 amino acids. CDR1 is SGHRS and CDR2 is YFSETQ in the germline V gene.

Ten or more counts support this clonotype. This sequence joins TRBV12-3 or TRBV12-4 and TRBJ1-1; 9 bases are a match to TRBD1. The CDR3 extends over 14 amino acids. With V trimmed by 3 bases and J by 4 bases, 3 bases remained unmatched. In nucleotides, the CDR3 is TGTGCCAGCAGTTTTGGACAGGGGAGCACTGAAGCTTTCTTT. Protein: CASSFGQGSTEAFF.

This clonotype was seen more than once but under ten times. The chain carries TRBV11-1 and TRBJ2-4; D not certain. Germline CDR1 is SGHAT and CDR2 is FQDESV (reference sequence). Between the trimmed V and J ends, which lost 0 bases and 0 bases, there was a span of 9 bases. The CDR3 extends over 16 amino acids. CDR3 nucleotides: TGTGCCAGCAGCTTAGCGGGTCTGGTAGCCAAAAACATTCAGTACTTC. It is translated as CASSLAGLVAKNIQYF.

In this sample, this clonotype turned up a few times. The CDR3 is CSALAGVYNEQFF. CDR3 DNA sequence: TGCAGTGCCCTAGCGGGGGTCTACAATGAGCAGTTCTTC. The rearrangement uses TRBV20-1 and TRBJ2-1; TRBD2 matches 10 bases. The CDR3 sequence is 13 residues long. With 6 bases clipped from V and 3 bases from J, the junction kept 2 bases outside the gene matches. In germline, CDR1 is DFQATT, CDR2 SNEGSKA (reference sequence).

This clonotype came up a few times. The rearrangement joins TRBV7-2 to TRBJ2-1; 9 positions agree with TRBD2. V dropped 6 bases and J dropped 4; count of bases not matched to a gene: 4. CDR3 length: 14 amino acids. CDR1 and CDR2 from the germline V gene are SGHTA and FQGNSA. The CDR3 spells CASSERGDYNEQFF. The DNA of the CDR3 is TGTGCCAGCAGTGAGCGGGGGGATTACAATGAGCAGTTCTTC.

This clonotype came up a few times. The chain carries TRBV18 and TRBJ2-1; D is unresolved. Trimming stripped 3 bases from V and 7 bases from J, with 7 bases between. The CDR3 runs to 12 residues. In germline, CDR1 is KGHSH, CDR2 LQKENI. CDR3 sequence reads: CASSPLENEQFF. CDR3 DNA sequence: TGTGCCAGCTCACCTCTAGAAAATGAGCAGTTCTTC.

The genes are TRBV29-1 and TRBJ2-3; no definite D call. Germline V gives CDR1 SQVTM, CDR2 ANQGSEA. The CDR3 has 14 amino acids. Deletions cut 0 bases from V and 2 bases from J, with 9 bases between. Written as DNA, the CDR3 is TGCAGCGTTGAAGAACGGGCCGACACAGATACGCAGTATTTT. Translated: CSVEERADTDTQYF.

This clonotype turned up a few times. V and J are TRBV4-2 and TRBJ2-7; 7 bases fit TRBD1. The junction had 9 bases not matched to a gene; V was cut back by 4 bases and J by 3 bases. This CDR3 has 15 amino acids. In germline, CDR1 is LGHNA, CDR2 YNFKEQ. In DNA, the CDR3 is TGTGCCAGCAGCCGGGAGTTGGACAGGTTCTACGAGCAGTACTTC. Its translation is CASSRELDRFYEQYF.

This clonotype showed up just a few times. The chain combines TRBV5-1 with TRBJ2-7; D is unresolved. This CDR3 has 15 amino acids. The ends were cut back, 4 bases at V and 3 bases at J, with 17 bases in the middle. CDR1 and CDR2 from the germline V gene are SGHRS and YFSETQ. The CDR3 DNA is TGCGCCAGCAGCCCCGTGCTGGGCGGTGACTACGAGCAGTACTTC. Amino acid sequence: CASSPVLGGDYEQYF.

This chain joins TRBV3-1 and TRBJ1-2; D uncertain. Trimming took 1 base from V and 3 from J, leaving 15 bases between them. Germline V gene lookup returns CDR1 LGHDT and CDR2 YNNKEL (reference sequence). There are 16 residues in the CDR3. CDR3 loop: CASSQGIGRSYYGYTF. Written as DNA, the CDR3 is TGTGCCAGCAGCCAAGGTATCGGCAGATCCTACTATGGCTACACCTTC.

The chain has TRBV20-1 and TRBJ1-6, with 10 bases fitting TRBD1. This CDR3 has 15 residues. V was pared by 6 bases and J by 7 bases, with 9 bases of the junction left unmatched. Looked up from germline, CDR1 is DFQATT and CDR2 is SNEGSKA (reference sequence). The CDR3 nucleotides read TGCAGTGCCGCATCCCCGGGACAGGGGAATTCACCCCTCCACTTT. It yields the protein CSAASPGQGNSPLHF.

In this sample, this clonotype turned up a few times. V and J are TRBV7-8 and TRBJ2-1, with TRBD2 matching over 10 bases. This CDR3 contains 17 residues. Trimming removed 6 bases from V and 3 bases from J; junction bases left unmatched: 11. The germline V gene has CDR1 SGHVS and CDR2 FQNEAQ. The CDR3 sequence: CASSRGSSGSFYNEQFF. In DNA, the CDR3 is TGTGCCAGCAGTCGAGGATCTAGCGGGAGCTTCTACAATGAGCAGTTCTTC.

V and J are TRBV3-1 and TRBJ2-1; weak D call: TRBD2 (5 bases). There are 12 residues in the CDR3. Deletions cut 10 bases from V and 4 bases from J, with 11 bases between. Per germline, CDR1 LGHDT and CDR2 YNNKEL (reference sequence). CDR3 nucleotides: TGTGCCACGGGGTCGCGGTACAATGAGCAGTTCTTC. Protein: CATGSRYNEQFF.